This TCR beta chain originates from a study of graft-versus-host responses after intestinal transplantation (dated by TCRdb to 2020 to 2022). At the level of the whole study: Recipients received multivisceral, liver-intestinal, or isolated intestinal transplants. Of the roughly 25 intestinal transplant recipients enrolled in the cohort, one of whom was a retransplant, a few patients without pretransplant specimens were excluded. Every recipient was given anti-thymocyte globulin induction, followed by roughly 3 years of maintenance tacrolimus and steroids. After intestinal transplantation, graft-versus-host and host-versus-graft alloreactive T cell clones were followed in the graft, circulation and bone marrow using bulk TCR-beta CDR3 sequencing. Instead of going to the commercial service, samples from a few later patients were sequenced in-house on an Illumina MiSeq and processed with MiXCR. Donor T cell macrochimerism was defined as a peak of at least 4% donor T cells among recipient peripheral blood mononuclear cells. Alloreactive clones were identified by sequencing pre-transplant mixed lymphocyte reaction products and comparing them with unstimulated pre-transplant donor and recipient T cells. Overall results and qualifications from the work: Conclusions were limited by the relatively low number and heterogeneity of intestinal transplant patients. In patients with donor T cell macrochimerism, the allografts had high GvH to HvG T cell clonal ratios. Early after transplant, peak levels of circulating GvH clones were associated with declines in HvG clones. GvH clones were detected in recipient bone marrow, and some appeared earlier in ileal mucosa or blood, consistent with an intestinal mucosal origin.

Trimming at the junction amounts to 7 bases on V and 6 bases on J, and the germline ends lie 12 bases apart. Counted from cysteine to phenylalanine, this CDR3 has 12 amino acids. The read is trimmed to its CDR3 DNA, 36 bases read in frame from base 1. Via the germline V gene, CDR1 is MNHNS and CDR2 SASEGT. In the case of this clone: Its antigen remains unidentified. Within one base of it there is no much larger clone, and no base qualities were kept.

Library generation was performed with the immunoSEQ multiplex PCR assay. For most patients, genomic DNA was isolated with the Qiagen DNeasy Blood and Tissue Kit and shipped frozen to Adaptive Biotechnologies for TCR sequencing. High-throughput TCR-beta CDR3 sequencing of genomic DNA from most patients was performed by Adaptive Biotechnologies. As for the original processing: Adaptive's ImmunoSEQ software supplied the TCR sequencing data for 18 patients, while MiXCR and VDJtools were used to process a few other patients. To correct CD4 versus CD8 sorting errors, any sequence found in both subsets at a frequency ratio below 5:1 was removed. CDR3 nucleotide sequences shared by donor and recipient were removed because the origin of these sequences could not be assigned. Alloreactive clones required at least 2-fold expansion over unstimulated cells and minimum CFSE-low frequency of 0.002% (template counts) or 0.001% (read counts). Mappable clones were those detected in sequenced pre-transplant spleen, lymph node, or MLR CFSE-low populations of the donor or recipient. Cumulative frequency of alloreactive clones was calculated as a percentage of all sequences weighted by copy number. What TCRdb holds here is the immuneACCESS table cut down to in-frame rearrangements. Part of the clones is not present; checked against another copy, under half of the missing clones reflect an unresolved V gene, and the others are unexplained. From that table come the V and J calls and clone size; the DNA was used to work out D and trimming. The sample has some 140,000 clones on record, around 90% of them singletons. The top ten clones comprise around 0.19% of the sample.

What this sample's time point label stands for: cells obtained before transplantation from donor or recipient. CD3+CD4+ and CD3+CD8+ populations were FACS-sorted from unstimulated pre-transplant donor and recipient cells taken from spleen or lymph nodes. This specimen consisted of unstimulated CD4+ T cells sorted from spleen or lymph node cells, obtained before intestinal transplant. The rearranged segments are TRBV6-1 and TRBJ1-1; TRBD1 is a weak D gene call, 6 bases matching. The sequence derives from a human donor who received an intestinal transplant. The encoded CDR3 is CASKGGLAEAFF. The nucleotides read TGTGCCAGCAAGGGGGGTTTGGCTGAAGCTTTCTTT.